One and the same sample provided the 5 T cell receptor beta chains below, sequenced in a study of long-term antiretroviral therapy in people with HIV. It was version v3.0 of the immunoSEQ assay that was run at survey level. The table came from immunoSEQ multiplex PCR; TCRdb's copy has only in-frame clones and leaves some out. Among 25,000 to 35,000 clones listed, roughly 95% were seen once. Sequencing was performed on unsorted PBMCs, taken 6 to 6.5 years after starting antiretroviral therapy. Receptor source: a man aged 30 to 45 with HIV.

The genes are TRBV9 and TRBJ2-7, with a weak D call TRBD1 (5 bases). The germline CDR1 and CDR2 sequences are SGDLS and YYNGEE. This CDR3 region has 15 residues. Trimming removed 0 bases at V and 1 base at J, with 11 bases between. CDR3 sequence: CASSVATTASYEQYF. DNA for the CDR3: TGTGCCAGCAGCGTAGCTACGACAGCTTCCTACGAGCAGTACTTC.

The chain carries TRBV29-1 and TRBJ2-7; TRBD1 matches 8 bases. The CDR3 spans 15 residues. The V and J ends lost 0 bases and 0 bases, in that order; junction bases with no gene match: 4. The germline V gene has CDR1 SQVTM and CDR2 ANQGSEA. CDR3 loop: CSVEDPGQASYEQYF. DNA of the CDR3: TGCAGCGTTGAAGATCCGGGACAGGCCTCCTACGAGCAGTACTTC.

This clone was counted only a few times. The chain couples TRBV13 to TRBJ2-5; the match to TRBD2 covers 10 bases. The V gene's germline CDR1 is PRHDT and CDR2 FYEKMQ (reference sequence). Trimming took 3 bases from V and 4 from J; bases not matched to a gene: 11. This CDR3 is 17 amino acids long. CDR3 residues: CASSLALAGESRETQYF. The CDR3 DNA reads TGTGCCAGCAGCTTGGCCCTAGCGGGAGAAAGTCGAGAGACCCAGTACTTC.

The genes are TRBV4-3 and TRBJ2-1, with 9 bases that match TRBD2. The V and J ends lost 0 bases and 4 bases, in that order; junction bases with no gene match: 4. Germline assignment: CDR1 LGHNA and CDR2 YSLEER. CDR3 length equals 16 residues. CDR3 sequence: CASSQEKRGDYNEQFF. The CDR3 DNA reads as TGCGCCAGCAGCCAAGAGAAGCGGGGGGATTACAATGAGCAGTTCTTC.

The rearrangement uses TRBV11-2 and TRBJ2-4; 7 positions agree with TRBD1. The V gene's germline CDR1 is SGHAT and CDR2 FQNNGV. The CDR3 has 20 amino acids. The trim removed 0 bases at V and 0 bases at J, leaving 14 bases unmatched. CDR3 amino acids: CASSLDRQGVVKLAKNIQYF. CDR3 DNA: TGTGCCAGCAGCTTAGATCGTCAGGGGGTCGTGAAGCTAGCCAAAAACATTCAGTACTTC. Full variable domain (missing parts from reference TRBV11-2 and TRBJ2-4): EAGVAQSPRYKIIEKRQSVAFWCNPISGHATLYWYQQILGQGPKLLIQFQNNGVVDDSQLPKDRFSAERLKGVDSTLKIQPAKLEDSAVYLCASSLDRQGVVKLAKNIQYFGAGTRLSVL.